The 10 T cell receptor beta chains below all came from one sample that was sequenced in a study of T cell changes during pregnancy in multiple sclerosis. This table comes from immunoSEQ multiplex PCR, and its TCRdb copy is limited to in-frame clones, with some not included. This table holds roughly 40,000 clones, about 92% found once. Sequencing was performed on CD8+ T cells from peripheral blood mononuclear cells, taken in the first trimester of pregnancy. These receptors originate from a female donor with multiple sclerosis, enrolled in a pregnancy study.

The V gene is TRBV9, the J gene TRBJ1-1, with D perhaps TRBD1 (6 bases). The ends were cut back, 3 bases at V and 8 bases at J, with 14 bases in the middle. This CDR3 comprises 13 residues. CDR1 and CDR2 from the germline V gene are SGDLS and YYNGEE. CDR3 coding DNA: TGTGCCAGCAGCGCTACCCAGGGGCCCGAAGCTTTCTTT. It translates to CASSATQGPEAFF.

CDR3 amino acids: CASSFRLDRATEAFF. The CDR3 nucleotides read TGTGCCAGCAGCTTTAGATTGGACAGGGCCACTGAAGCTTTCTTT. This chain links TRBV13 with TRBJ1-1; 8 bases match TRBD1. The CDR3 sequence is 15 residues long. V shed 3 bases and J 4 bases; nucleotides not matched to a gene: 7. Germline loops: CDR1 PRHDT, CDR2 FYEKMQ (reference sequence).

The CDR3 region has the DNA TGTGCCAGCAGCTCCAGCGGGGGTTCCTCAGATACGCAGTATTTT. Residues: CASSSSGGSSDTQYF. The genes are TRBV9 and TRBJ2-3; 8 positions agree with TRBD2. This CDR3 spans 15 amino acids. Germline loops: CDR1 SGDLS, CDR2 YYNGEE. Germline trimming cut 4 bases from V and 4 bases from J; bases unmatched to any gene: 8.

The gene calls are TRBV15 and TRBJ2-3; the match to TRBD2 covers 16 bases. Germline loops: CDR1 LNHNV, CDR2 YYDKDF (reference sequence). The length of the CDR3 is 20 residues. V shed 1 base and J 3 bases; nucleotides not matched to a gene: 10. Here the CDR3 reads CATSRVAGTSGGAETDTQYF. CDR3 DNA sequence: TGTGCCACCAGCAGAGTGGCCGGGACTAGCGGGGGGGCGGAAACAGATACGCAGTATTTT.

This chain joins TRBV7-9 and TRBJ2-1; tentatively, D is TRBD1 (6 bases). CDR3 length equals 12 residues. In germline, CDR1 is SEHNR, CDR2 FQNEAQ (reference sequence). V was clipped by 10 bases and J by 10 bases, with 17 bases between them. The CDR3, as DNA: TGTGCCAACGGTGGGGCAGGGGTAGAGCAGTTCTTC. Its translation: CANGGAGVEQFF.

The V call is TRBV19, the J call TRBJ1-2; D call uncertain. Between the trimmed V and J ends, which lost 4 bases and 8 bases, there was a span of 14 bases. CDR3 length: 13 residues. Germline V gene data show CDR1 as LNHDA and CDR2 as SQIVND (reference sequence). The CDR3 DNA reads TGTGCCAGTAGTAGTGGGCCCTCATGGGGCTACACCTTC. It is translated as CASSSGPSWGYTF.

CDR3 nucleotides: TGTGCCAGCAGCTTAGCGGGGCGGACAGACCAAGAGACCCAGTACTTC. Translated, it gives CASSLAGRTDQETQYF. The chain links TRBV7-2 to TRBJ2-5, with a weak D call TRBD1 (6 bases). Germline V gene data show CDR1 as SGHTA and CDR2 as FQGNSA. Trimming left V 0 bases short and J 0 bases short, with 11 bases between. The CDR3 has 16 amino acids. The full variable domain, its missing parts supplied by reference TRBV7-2 and TRBJ2-5, is GAGVSQSPSNKVTEKGKDVELRCDPISGHTALYWYRQSLGQGLEFLIYFQGNSAPDKSGLPSDRFSAERTGGSVSTLTIQRTQQEDSAVYLCASSLAGRTDQETQYFGPGTRLLVL.

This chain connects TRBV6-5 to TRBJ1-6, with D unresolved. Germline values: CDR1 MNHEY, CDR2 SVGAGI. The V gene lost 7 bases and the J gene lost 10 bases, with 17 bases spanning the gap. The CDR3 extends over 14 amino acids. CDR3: CASTQTLERSPLHF. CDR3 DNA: TGTGCCAGCACTCAGACCCTAGAACGATCACCCCTCCACTTT.

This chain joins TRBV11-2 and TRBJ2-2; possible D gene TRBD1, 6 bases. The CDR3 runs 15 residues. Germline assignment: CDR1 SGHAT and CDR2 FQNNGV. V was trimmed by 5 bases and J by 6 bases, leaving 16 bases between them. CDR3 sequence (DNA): TGTGCCAGCAGCGGCTACAGGGAGACCCCCGGGGAGCTGTTTTTT. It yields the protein CASSGYRETPGELFF.

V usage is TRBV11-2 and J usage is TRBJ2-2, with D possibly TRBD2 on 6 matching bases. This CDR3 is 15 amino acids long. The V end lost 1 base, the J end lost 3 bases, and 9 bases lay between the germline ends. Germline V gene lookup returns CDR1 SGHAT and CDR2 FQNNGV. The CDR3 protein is CASSLGAGYTGELFF. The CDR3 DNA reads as TGTGCCAGCAGCTTAGGGGCGGGGTACACCGGGGAGCTGTTTTTT.